A single sample gave rise to the 9 T cell receptor beta chains below, sequenced in a study of regulatory T cells in long-lasting Graves disease. Arm-PCR of CDR3 regions and iRepertoire HTBI primers were used to build TCR beta libraries. TCRdb fed the multiplex PCR reads into MiXCR, producing one record per CDR3 protein. The repertoire holds approximately 400,000 distinct CDR3 sequences, with 23% as singletons. The sample's time point: persistent/refractory GD, antithyroid drugs over 5 years with positive TRAb. The TCR library was made from RNA extracted from PBMCs. The source material was peripheral blood mononuclear cells (PBMCs), sampled when the disease was refractory, from a patient treated with antithyroid drugs. The source of these receptors is a female donor with Graves disease.

This clonotype was counted between two and nine times. The gene calls are TRBV5-1 and TRBJ1-2; no firm D call. Trimming cost V 7 bases and J 3 bases, with 7 bases left between them. Germline CDR1 reads SGHRS; CDR2 reads YFSETQ. This CDR3 contains 11 residues. The CDR3 reads CASRRDYGYTF. Here the CDR3 DNA reads TGCGCCAGCCGGAGGGACTATGGCTACACCTTC.

This clonotype was detected a few times. The rearrangement uses TRBV13 and TRBJ1-1; D call uncertain. The CDR3 runs 15 residues. Trimming shortened V by 1 base and J by 1 base, and 10 bases separated the two germline ends. Germline CDR1 and CDR2: PRHDT and FYEKMQ (reference sequence). The CDR3 sequence: CASSLVGPRNTEAFF. The CDR3 DNA follows: TGTGCCAGCAGCTTAGTAGGTCCCAGGAACACTGAAGCTTTCTTT.

This clonotype has more than one count but fewer than ten. The chain joins TRBV4-1 to TRBJ1-5; weak D call: TRBD1 (5 bases). Trimming stripped 4 bases from V and 4 bases from J, with 11 bases between. The germline CDR1 and CDR2 sequences are MGHRA and YSYEKL. This CDR3 contains 14 residues. CDR3 residues: CASSPQEYNQPQHF. The DNA for the CDR3 is TGCGCCAGCAGCCCACAGGAATATAATCAGCCCCAGCATTTT.

This clonotype was found a few times. The V gene is TRBV6-2 or TRBV6-3, the J gene TRBJ1-4, with 7 bases identical to TRBD1. Germline CDR1 MNHEY, CDR2 SVGEGT. The junction had 12 bases not matched to a gene; V was cut back by 9 bases and J by 8 bases. This CDR3 has 14 residues. CDR3 bases: TGTGCCAGTCGCGGAACAGGGGAGGGAGAAAAACTGTTTTTT. This codes for CASRGTGEGEKLFF.

For the CDR3, the DNA is TGTGCCAGCAGTTACTCGGTACAGGCCGCTAACTATGGCTACACCTTC. Protein sequence: CASSYSVQAANYGYTF. The chain links TRBV6-5 to TRBJ1-2; D might be TRBD1 (5 bases). Germline CDR1 MNHEY, CDR2 SVGAGI. Between the trimmed V and J ends, which lost 0 bases and 0 bases, there was a span of 11 bases. This CDR3 has 16 amino acids.

The table lists this clonotype with a few counts. This chain links TRBV7-8 with TRBJ2-7; D not certain. Germline CDR1 SGHVS, CDR2 FQNEAQ. The CDR3 extends over 15 amino acids. Trimming left V 1 base short and J 0 bases short, with 10 bases between. In DNA form, the CDR3 reads TGTGCCAGCAGCTTAGGGTCGGCAGCCTCCTACGAGCAGTACTTC. Protein: CASSLGSAASYEQYF.

This clonotype turned up a few times. The V call is TRBV2, the J call TRBJ2-2; the D gene is possibly TRBD2 (6 bases). This CDR3 region has 14 residues. The germline V and J ends were trimmed by 3 bases and 4 bases, with 9 bases remaining between them. The germline gives CDR1 SNHLY, CDR2 FYNNEI. This chain's CDR3 is CASSEEGPTGELFF. In DNA, the CDR3 is TGTGCCAGCAGTGAGGAGGGTCCCACCGGGGAGCTGTTTTTT.

This clonotype was counted at least ten times. The chain couples TRBV11-2 to TRBJ1-1; tentative D call: TRBD1 (6 bases). The CDR3 covers 16 residues. Germline V gene lookup returns CDR1 SGHAT and CDR2 FQNNGV. V lost 1 base to trimming and J lost 6 bases, with 18 bases between them. CDR3 residues: CASSLGGGGLTSEAFF. CDR3 nucleotides: TGTGCCAGCAGCTTAGGGGGGGGCGGATTGACGTCTGAAGCTTTCTTT.

This clonotype was seen more than once but under ten times. The V and J genes are TRBV6-1 and TRBJ1-1; D might be TRBD1 (6 bases). V lost 8 bases and J 6 bases, leaving 10 bases between the germline ends. Germline V CDR1 and CDR2: MNHNS, SASEGT. The CDR3 consists of 11 residues. The CDR3 nucleotides read TGTGCCAGCGGACAGAGGGCTGAAGCTTTCTTT. It yields the protein CASGQRAEAFF.